This record covers a single T cell receptor (beta chain). Its target is unknown. This CDR3 comprises 14 residues. The germline CDR1 and CDR2 sequences are LNHDA and SQIVND (reference sequence). Trimming took off 2 bases at V and 10 bases at J, with 12 bases between the two ends. The data were obtained in a study of cytomegalovirus exposure and HLA in healthy donors. Study-wide findings and caveats: Reportedly, cytomegalovirus status was diagnosed with high sensitivity and specificity. Trimming of TCR beta V- and J-genes showed a link, identified in a later analysis, to a missense DCLRE1C variant.

PCR amplification relied on 60 Vbeta primers (plus 13 Jbeta primers). Sequencing was performed with immunoSEQ multiplex PCR; in TCRdb, only in-frame clones are kept and a portion is missing. Of about 72,000 clones listed, 82% are singletons. The sample consisted of PBMCs. The clonotype originates from a man younger than 35 in good health and CMV-seronegative. V usage is TRBV19 and J usage is TRBJ1-6; D perhaps matches TRBD1 (6 bases). The CDR3 here is CASSIPGAGSPLHF. CDR3 nucleotide sequence: TGTGCCAGTAGTATACCAGGGGCAGGCTCACCCCTCCACTTT.